Following are 4 T cell receptor beta chains from one sample sequenced in a study of blood T cell repertoires in COVID-19 (dated by TCRdb to the early 2020s). The library relied on the immunoSEQ multiplex PCR assay. TCRdb stores this immuneACCESS table with in-frame sequences only. Part of the clones is absent; in the studies checked, under half of the shortfall reflects unresolved V genes, and no reason is known for the rest. The sample table shows about 350,000 clones, and about 88% are seen once. In total, the top ten clones hold approximately 0.93% of the sample. The sequencing input was PBMCs or T cells enriched from blood (not recorded which). These receptors were obtained from a woman younger than 45 who had been exposed to COVID-19.

The chain recombines TRBV18 with TRBJ2-2; 9 nucleotides match TRBD1. This CDR3 comprises 16 residues. Germline CDR1 and CDR2: KGHSH and LQKENI. Trimming at V came to 4 bases and at J to 3 bases, leaving 6 bases not matched to a gene. This CDR3 reads CASSLAGTGHTGELFF. The CDR3 DNA reads TGTGCCAGCTCACTAGCCGGGACAGGGCACACCGGGGAGCTGTTTTTT.

The genes are TRBV19 and TRBJ2-3; 7 bases agree with TRBD1. CDR3 length: 14 residues. V shed 6 bases, J shed 6 bases, and the junction held 9 bases outside the gene matches. Looked up from germline, CDR1 is LNHDA and CDR2 is SQIVND (reference sequence). For the CDR3, the DNA is TGTGCCAGTAGACCGGGACAGAGGCTGGATACGCAGTATTTT. Translated: CASRPGQRLDTQYF.

The genes are TRBV9 and TRBJ2-1, with a tentative D call TRBD1 (7 bases). V was shortened by 5 bases and J by 9 bases, with 27 bases between the two germline ends. Germline V gene sequence: CDR1 SGDLS, CDR2 YYNGEE. CDR3 length: 17 residues. The CDR3 reads CASRGWTGLNEGGEQFF. As DNA, the CDR3 is TGTGCCAGCAGGGGATGGACAGGACTAAACGAAGGTGGTGAGCAGTTCTTC.

As for this clone: Other DNA variants within this sample encode the same CDR3. The chain uses TRBV18 and TRBJ1-5, with TRBD1 matching 8 bases. This CDR3 region has 14 residues. Germline loops: CDR1 KGHSH, CDR2 LQKENI. The junction had 2 bases not matched to a gene; V was cut back by 3 bases and J by 4 bases. The CDR3 is CASSPQGANQPQHF. DNA of the CDR3: TGTGCCAGCTCACCGCAGGGGGCAAATCAGCCCCAGCATTTT.